A single sample is the source of the 9 T cell receptor beta chains below, sequenced in a study of Graves' ophthalmopathy and Graves' hyperthyroidism (dated by TCRdb to about 2018). The listed sequencing device is Illumina HiSeq 2000. For repertoire sequencing, TCR beta CDR3 regions were amplified from RNA transcripts. The first round of RT-PCR was done with HTBI primers and the Qiagen OneStep RT-PCR kit, and was followed by a second round of multiplex PCR, then size selection and purification. Clones were called with MiXCR by TCRdb after fastp trimmed the public reads at Q25, and only in-frame beta chains were retained. Every CDR3 protein is listed once, alongside the most common genes and DNA of its rows. Within this sample are approximately 210,000 distinct CDR3 sequences, with approximately 28% of them counted one time only. Around 10% of the sample goes to the ten largest clones. The sequencing sample was made of peripheral blood. These receptor sequences come from a man aged 45-65 years with Graves' ophthalmopathy. Donor details come from another sample of the same person, matched by shared clones.

This clonotype was detected many times. V and J are TRBV28 and TRBJ2-4, with unresolved D. The length of the CDR3 is 15 residues. V lost 3 bases to trimming and J lost 0 bases, with 9 bases between them. The germline V gene encodes CDR1 MDHEN and CDR2 SYDVKM. This chain's CDR3 is CASSLISVAKNIQYF. The CDR3 DNA sequence: TGTGCCAGCAGTTTGATATCCGTAGCCAAAAACATTCAGTACTTC.

This clonotype was observed many times. The chain joins TRBV28 to TRBJ2-7, with 8 bases aligning to TRBD2. The CDR3 contains 14 residues. Germline trimming cut 10 bases from V and 10 bases from J; bases unmatched to any gene: 18. Germline V gene data show CDR1 as MDHEN and CDR2 as SYDVKM. This chain's CDR3 is CAIGTGGVATGQYF. The DNA for the CDR3 is TGTGCCATTGGGACGGGGGGGGTAGCAACTGGCCAGTACTTC.

In this sample, this clonotype turned up many times. The V gene is TRBV27, the J gene TRBJ1-1; tentative D call: TRBD1 (5 bases). V was trimmed by 4 bases and J by 6 bases, leaving 12 bases between them. The CDR3 sequence is 13 residues long. Germline loops: CDR1 MNHEY, CDR2 SMNVEV (reference sequence). The CDR3 region is CASSSAIGAEAFF. Written as DNA, the CDR3 is TGTGCCAGCAGTTCGGCCATAGGGGCTGAAGCTTTCTTT.

There are a few counts of this clonotype. Possible read error: a much larger clone is one base away. V gene TRBV27 combines with J gene TRBJ1-1; D unclear. Per the germline V gene, CDR1 is MNHEY and CDR2 is SMNVEV (reference sequence). CDR3 length equals 14 residues. CDR3 amino acids: CASSPYDTNAEAFF. The CDR3 DNA sequence: TGTGCCAGCAGTCCCTACGACACGAACGCTGAAGCTTTCTTT.

This clonotype was seen many times. This chain connects TRBV12-3 or TRBV12-4 to TRBJ2-7, with TRBD2 matching 8 bases. V was pared by 4 bases and J by 4 bases, with 6 bases of the junction left unmatched. This CDR3 is built from 14 residues. Written as DNA, the CDR3 is TGTGCCAGCAGTTCGGGGGGGTCCCTTTACGAGCAGTACTTC. This sequence encodes CASSSGGSLYEQYF.

The CDR3 DNA reads as TGCAGTGCTACCCGTGGCACCTACGAGCAGTACTTC. Translation gives CSATRGTYEQYF. The chain recombines TRBV20-1 with TRBJ2-7; D is ambiguous. V lost 4 bases and J 2 bases, leaving 9 bases between the germline ends. CDR3 length: 12 residues. Germline CDR1 reads DFQATT; CDR2 reads SNEGSKA (reference sequence).

The chain couples TRBV6-2 or TRBV6-3 to TRBJ2-5, with unresolved D. Trimming shortened V by 2 bases and J by 4 bases, and 8 bases separated the two germline ends. This CDR3 is built from 13 residues. Germline V gene data show CDR1 as MNHEY and CDR2 as SVGEGT. The CDR3 DNA reads as TGTGCCAGCAGTTACGGACCTATAGAGACCCAGTACTTC. Residues: CASSYGPIETQYF.

This clonotype was seen ten or more times. The chain uses TRBV12-3 or TRBV12-4 and TRBJ1-1; no firm D call. V was trimmed by 3 bases and J by 0 bases, leaving 11 bases between them. The CDR3 has 15 amino acids. The CDR3 DNA sequence: TGTGCCAGCAGTTTCCGGAGGGAAATGAACACTGAAGCTTTCTTT. It yields the protein CASSFRREMNTEAFF.

The table lists this clonotype with many counts. The genes are TRBV19 and TRBJ1-1, with a tentative D call TRBD1 (6 bases). The CDR3 extends over 15 amino acids. The ends were cut back, 4 bases at V and 0 bases at J, with 12 bases in the middle. The germline gives CDR1 LNHDA, CDR2 SQIVND (reference sequence). This CDR3 reads CASSRQELLNTEAFF. CDR3 coding DNA: TGTGCCAGTAGTAGACAGGAGCTACTGAACACTGAAGCTTTCTTT.